Listed here is a single TCR beta chain. TCRdb processed the 5' RACE reads anew with MiXCR; each CDR3 protein has one entry. The sample has some 600,000 distinct CDR3 sequences; around 16% are singletons. These data belong to a study of T-cell memory formation after mild COVID-19. This CDR3 is built from 13 residues. Germline trimming cut 6 bases from V and 2 bases from J; bases unmatched to any gene: 4. Germline V lookup: CDR1 SQVTM, CDR2 ANQGSEA. Sample: PBMCs or a T cell subset sorted from them (not recorded which). The chain links TRBV29-1 to TRBJ2-3; 8 bases match TRBD1. This TCR derives from an adult woman who had mild COVID-19 (a few samples of this study predate the infection). Cell type and time point are not known. As DNA, the CDR3 is TGCAGCGTCCGGGACAGGACCACAGATACGCAGTATTTT. Protein product: CSVRDRTTDTQYF.